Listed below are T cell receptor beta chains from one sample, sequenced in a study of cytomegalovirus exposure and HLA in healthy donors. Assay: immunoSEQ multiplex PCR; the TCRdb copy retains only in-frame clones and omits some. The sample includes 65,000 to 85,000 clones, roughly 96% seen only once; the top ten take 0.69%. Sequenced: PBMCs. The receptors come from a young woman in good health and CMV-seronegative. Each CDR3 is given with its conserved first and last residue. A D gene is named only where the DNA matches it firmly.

CDR3nt: TGCGCCAGCATCGCGTCCAGCGGAACCTACAATGAGCAGTTCTTC
CDR3aa: CASIASSGTYNEQFF
v_gene: TRBV10-2
len: 15
j_gene: TRBJ2-1
d_gene: NA

CDR3nt: TGCGCCAGCAGGGGGGACAGGGGGACTGAAGCTTTCTTT
CDR3aa: CASRGDRGTEAFF
v_gene: TRBV10-1
len: 13
j_gene: TRBJ1-1
d_gene: TRBD1

CDR3nt: TGTGCCAGCAGTGAAGATAAACAGGTAGACACAGATACGCAGTATTTT
CDR3aa: CASSEDKQVDTDTQYF
v_gene: TRBV25-1
len: 16
j_gene: TRBJ2-3
d_gene: NA

CDR3nt: TGTGCCAGTAGATCAGGGCGGACAGGTGGAAACACCATATATTTT
CDR3aa: CASRSGRTGGNTIYF
v_gene: TRBV19
len: 15
j_gene: TRBJ1-3
d_gene: TRBD1

CDR3nt: TGCGCCAGCAGCCAAGATCGTCGCGGGAGGGCGTCCTACGAGCAGTACTTC
CDR3aa: CASSQDRRGRASYEQYF
v_gene: TRBV4-3
len: 17
j_gene: TRBJ2-7
d_gene: TRBD2

CDR3nt: TGTGCCAGCAGCCTCGAGGGTGGCAGCCAGGAGGGCTATGGCTACACCTTC
CDR3aa: CASSLEGGSQEGYGYTF
v_gene: TRBV5-6
len: 17
j_gene: TRBJ1-2
d_gene: NA

CDR3nt: TGCAGTGCTGAACAGGGCGATGGCTACACCTTC
CDR3aa: CSAEQGDGYTF
v_gene: TRBV20-1
len: 11
j_gene: TRBJ1-2
d_gene: NA

CDR3nt: TGTGCCAGCAGCCAAGACCTTACAGGGACTGGAAACACCATATATTTT
CDR3aa: CASSQDLTGTGNTIYF
v_gene: TRBV14
len: 16
j_gene: TRBJ1-3
d_gene: NA

CDR3nt: TGTGCCAGCAGCGTAGGGGGACAGTCCCCAGGCTACACCTTC
CDR3aa: CASSVGGQSPGYTF
v_gene: TRBV9
len: 14
j_gene: TRBJ1-2
d_gene: TRBD1

CDR3nt: TGTGCCAGCTCAGGGGACAGTGGTCGATACGAGCAGTACTTC
CDR3aa: CASSGDSGRYEQYF
v_gene: TRBV18
len: 14
j_gene: TRBJ2-7
d_gene: TRBD1

CDR3nt: TGTGCCAGCAGTAAGACGGGATACGAGCAGTACTTC
CDR3aa: CASSKTGYEQYF
v_gene: TRBV6-5
len: 12
j_gene: TRBJ2-7
d_gene: NA